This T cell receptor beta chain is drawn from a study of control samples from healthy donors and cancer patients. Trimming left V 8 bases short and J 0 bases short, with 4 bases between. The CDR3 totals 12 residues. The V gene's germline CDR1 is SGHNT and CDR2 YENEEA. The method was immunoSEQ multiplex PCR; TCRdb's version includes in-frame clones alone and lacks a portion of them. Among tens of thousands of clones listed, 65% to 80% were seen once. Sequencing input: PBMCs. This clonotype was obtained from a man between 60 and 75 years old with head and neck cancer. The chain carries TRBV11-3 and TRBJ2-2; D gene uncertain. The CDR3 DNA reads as TGTGCCAGCGGCCCGAACACCGGGGAGCTGTTTTTT. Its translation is CASGPNTGELFF.